This T cell receptor (beta chain) was sequenced in a study of T cell repertoires in cytomegalovirus infection (dated by TCRdb to the late 2010s). Looking at the study overall: Alongside well-studied HLA-B-restricted epitopes, the peptide stimulations were aimed at recently identified HLA-C-restricted CMV epitopes, whose presentation resists viral immunomodulation. The HLA type of each donor mattered for the analysis, because public TCR beta signatures pointed to carriage of CMV infection along with the matching HLA type.

TCRdb names Illumina HiSeq 1500 as the instrument used. The public sequencing data were trimmed at Q25 with fastp and processed into clonotypes with MiXCR by TCRdb, which kept only in-frame beta chains. Under each unique CDR3 protein, matching rows form one entry showing the most common genes and DNA. For this sample there are 650,000 to 850,000 distinct CDR3 sequences; roughly 28% appear just once. Together, the top ten hold around 13% of the sample. Overall results and qualifications from the work: In both this cohort and an independent cohort of some 380 donors, the cumulative frequency of public TCR beta family members distinguished carriers of CMV infection plus the relevant HLA type. In the ex vivo response, HLA-C-restricted CMV-specific TCR beta clonotypes were dominant, and in two of eight donors the single most frequent clonotype came from this HLA-C-restricted group.

Trimming takes 5 bases from V and 6 bases from J, and the germline ends sit 11 bases apart. Including the terminal cysteine and phenylalanine, the CDR3 comprises 12 residues. Only CDR3 DNA remains: 36 bases, in frame from the first base. CDR1 and CDR2, looked up from the germline V gene, are MNHNS and SASEGT. The intended sense of this specimen's treatment or condition label: in vitro stimulation with specific CMV peptide epitopes to enrich CMV-specific T cells. This clonotype appeared a few times. Its antigen target is currently unknown. There are no base qualities to consult, and no much larger clone falls within one base.

The rearranged segments are TRBV6-1 and TRBJ2-7, with the D gene possibly TRBD1 or TRBD2, each one fitting 5 bases. The receptor was derived from a human donor in good health (CMV status not recorded). Some clones in this sample may be carry-over from other donors' samples. The material was cultured CD8+ T cells from PBMCs, obtained from culture after CMV antigen stimulation. In nucleotides, the sequence is TGTGCCAGCAGTCCGGGGACGGTCGAGCAGTACTTC. It translates to CASSPGTVEQYF.